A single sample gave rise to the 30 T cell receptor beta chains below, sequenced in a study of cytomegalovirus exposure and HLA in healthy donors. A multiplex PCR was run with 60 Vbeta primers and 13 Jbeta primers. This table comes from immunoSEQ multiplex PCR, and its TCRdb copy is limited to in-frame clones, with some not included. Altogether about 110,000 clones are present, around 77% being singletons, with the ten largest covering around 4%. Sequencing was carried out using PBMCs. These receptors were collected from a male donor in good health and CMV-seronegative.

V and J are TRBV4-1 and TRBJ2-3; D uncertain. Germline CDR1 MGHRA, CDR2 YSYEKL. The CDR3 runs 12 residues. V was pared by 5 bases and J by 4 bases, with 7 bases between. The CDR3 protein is CASSDGADTQYF. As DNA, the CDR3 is TGCGCCAGCAGCGACGGAGCAGATACGCAGTATTTT.

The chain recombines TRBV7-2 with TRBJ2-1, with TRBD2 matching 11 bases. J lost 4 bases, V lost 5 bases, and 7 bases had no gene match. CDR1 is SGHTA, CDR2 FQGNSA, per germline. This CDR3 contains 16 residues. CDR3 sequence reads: CASSGRGLAEYNEQFF. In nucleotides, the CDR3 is TGTGCCAGCAGCGGGCGGGGACTAGCGGAATACAATGAGCAGTTCTTC.

This CDR3 reads CASSVDGRVSGTEAFF. The CDR3 DNA is TGTGCCAGCAGCGTAGATGGCAGGGTTAGCGGCACTGAAGCTTTCTTT. The chain has TRBV9 and TRBJ1-1; possible D gene TRBD1, 5 bases. V shed 0 bases and J shed 4 bases, with 16 bases lying between them. The CDR3 has 16 amino acids. Germline V CDR1 and CDR2: SGDLS, YYNGEE. Using reference TRBV9 and TRBJ1-1 for the parts outside the CDR3, the full variable domain is DSGVTQTPKHLITATGQRVTLRCSPRSGDLSVYWYQQSLDQGLQFLIQYYNGEERAKGNILERFSAQQFPDLHSELNLSSLELGDSALYFCASSVDGRVSGTEAFFGQGTRLTVV.

The CDR3 DNA sequence: TGCGCCAGCAGCCAATTTCTGTCCGGGGAGCTGTTTTTT. Translated: CASSQFLSGELFF. This chain uses TRBV4-1 with TRBJ2-2; D unclear. Trimming left V 2 bases short and J 6 bases short, with 7 bases between. CDR1 MGHRA and CDR2 YSYEKL come from the germline V gene. The CDR3 extends over 13 amino acids.

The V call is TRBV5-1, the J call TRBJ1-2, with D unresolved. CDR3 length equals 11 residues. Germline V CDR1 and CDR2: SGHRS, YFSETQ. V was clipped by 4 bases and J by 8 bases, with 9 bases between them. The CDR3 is CASSDPGGYTF. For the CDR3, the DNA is TGCGCCAGCAGCGATCCCGGGGGCTACACCTTC.

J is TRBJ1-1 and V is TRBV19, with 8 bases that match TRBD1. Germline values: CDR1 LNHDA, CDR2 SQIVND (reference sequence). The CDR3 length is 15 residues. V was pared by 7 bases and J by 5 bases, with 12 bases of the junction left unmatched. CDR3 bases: TGTGCCAGTACCGACCCCAGGGGGCGGAGGACTGAAGCTTTCTTT. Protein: CASTDPRGRRTEAFF.

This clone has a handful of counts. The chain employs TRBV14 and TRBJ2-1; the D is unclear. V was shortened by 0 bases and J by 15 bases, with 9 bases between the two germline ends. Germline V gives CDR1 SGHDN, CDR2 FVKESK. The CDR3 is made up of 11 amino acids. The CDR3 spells CASSQDKKPFF. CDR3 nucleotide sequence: TGTGCCAGCAGCCAAGACAAGAAGCCGTTCTTC.

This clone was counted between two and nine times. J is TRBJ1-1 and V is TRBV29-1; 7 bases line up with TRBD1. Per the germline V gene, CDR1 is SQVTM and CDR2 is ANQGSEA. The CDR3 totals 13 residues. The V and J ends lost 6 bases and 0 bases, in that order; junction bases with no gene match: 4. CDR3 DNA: TGCAGCGTAACCGGGACAGTGAACACTGAAGCTTTCTTT. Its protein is CSVTGTVNTEAFF.

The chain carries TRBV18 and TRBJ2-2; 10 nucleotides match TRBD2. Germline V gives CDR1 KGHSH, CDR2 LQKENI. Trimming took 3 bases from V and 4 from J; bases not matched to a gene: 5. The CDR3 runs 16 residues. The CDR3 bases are TGTGCCAGCTCACCGGGACTAGCGAAGGGCACCGGGGAGCTGTTTTTT. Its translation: CASSPGLAKGTGELFF.

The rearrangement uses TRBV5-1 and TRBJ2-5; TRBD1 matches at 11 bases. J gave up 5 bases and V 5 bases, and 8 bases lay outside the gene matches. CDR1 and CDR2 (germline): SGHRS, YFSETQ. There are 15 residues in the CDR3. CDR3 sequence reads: CASSAGTGGKETQYF. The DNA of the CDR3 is TGCGCCAGCAGTGCCGGGACAGGGGGTAAGGAGACCCAGTACTTC.

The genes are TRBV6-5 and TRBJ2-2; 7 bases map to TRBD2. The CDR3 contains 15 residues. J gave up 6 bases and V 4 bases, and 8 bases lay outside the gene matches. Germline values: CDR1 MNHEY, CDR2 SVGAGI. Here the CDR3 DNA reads TGTGCCAGCAGTTGGAGCGGGATCGGGTCCGGGGAGCTGTTTTTT. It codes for CASSWSGIGSGELFF.

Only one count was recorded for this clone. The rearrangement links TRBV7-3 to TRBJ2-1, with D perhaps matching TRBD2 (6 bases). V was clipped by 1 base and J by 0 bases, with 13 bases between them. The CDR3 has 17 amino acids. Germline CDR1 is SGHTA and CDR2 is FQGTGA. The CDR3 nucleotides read TGTGCCAGCAGCTTAAAGGGTGGGCGGGGCTCCTACAATGAGCAGTTCTTC. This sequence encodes CASSLKGGRGSYNEQFF.

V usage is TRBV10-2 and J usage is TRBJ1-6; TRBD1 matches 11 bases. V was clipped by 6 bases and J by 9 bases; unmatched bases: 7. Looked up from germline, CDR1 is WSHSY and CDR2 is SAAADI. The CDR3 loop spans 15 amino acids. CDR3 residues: CASSGGQGVRSPLHF. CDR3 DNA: TGCGCCAGCAGCGGGGGACAGGGGGTACGTTCACCCCTCCACTTT.

CDR3 amino acids: CASSDHWGQGGYEQYF. CDR3 bases: TGTGCCAGCAGTGATCATTGGGGACAGGGAGGCTACGAGCAGTACTTC. The chain combines TRBV6-1 with TRBJ2-7; 9 nucleotides line up with TRBD1. Unmatched junction bases numbered 9, after V lost 3 bases and J lost 3 bases. Germline V gene lookup returns CDR1 MNHNS and CDR2 SASEGT. This CDR3 contains 16 residues.

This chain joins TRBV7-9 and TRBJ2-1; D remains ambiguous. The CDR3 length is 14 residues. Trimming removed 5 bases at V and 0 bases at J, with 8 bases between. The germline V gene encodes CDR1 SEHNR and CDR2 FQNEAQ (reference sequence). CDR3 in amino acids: CASSAGSSYNEQFF. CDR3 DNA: TGTGCCAGCAGCGCAGGCAGCTCCTACAATGAGCAGTTCTTC.

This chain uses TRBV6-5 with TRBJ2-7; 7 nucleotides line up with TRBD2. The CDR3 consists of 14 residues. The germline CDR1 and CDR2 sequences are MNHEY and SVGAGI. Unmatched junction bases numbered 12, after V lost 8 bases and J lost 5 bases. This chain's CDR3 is CASGEREGRDEQYF. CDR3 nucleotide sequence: TGTGCCAGCGGGGAGAGGGAGGGGAGGGACGAGCAGTACTTC.

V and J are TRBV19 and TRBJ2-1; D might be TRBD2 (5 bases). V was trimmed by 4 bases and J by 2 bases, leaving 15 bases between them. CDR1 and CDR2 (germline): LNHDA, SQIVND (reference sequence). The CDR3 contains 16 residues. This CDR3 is CASSTVGAEAYNEQFF. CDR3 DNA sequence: TGTGCCAGTAGTACTGTGGGCGCGGAGGCCTACAATGAGCAGTTCTTC.

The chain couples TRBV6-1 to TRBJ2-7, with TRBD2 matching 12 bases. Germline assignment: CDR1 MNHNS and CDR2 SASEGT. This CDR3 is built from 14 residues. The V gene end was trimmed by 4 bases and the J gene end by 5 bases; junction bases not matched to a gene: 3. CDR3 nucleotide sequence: TGTGCCAGCAGTGGGACTAGCGGGAAAGACGAGCAGTACTTC. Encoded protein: CASSGTSGKDEQYF.

The CDR3 sequence is CASSILTGSQPQHF. DNA for the CDR3: TGTGCCAGTAGTATACTTACTGGGAGTCAGCCCCAGCATTTT. This chain connects TRBV19 to TRBJ1-5; D is uncertain. V lost 2 bases and J 6 bases, leaving 11 bases between the germline ends. CDR1 and CDR2 from the germline V gene are LNHDA and SQIVND (reference sequence). This CDR3 contains 14 residues.

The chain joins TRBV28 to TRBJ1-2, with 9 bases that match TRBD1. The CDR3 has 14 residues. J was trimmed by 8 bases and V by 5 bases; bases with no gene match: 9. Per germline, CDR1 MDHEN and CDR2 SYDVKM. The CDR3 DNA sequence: TGTGCCAGCAGTATGGGACAGGGCCTGAAAGGCTACACCTTC. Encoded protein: CASSMGQGLKGYTF.

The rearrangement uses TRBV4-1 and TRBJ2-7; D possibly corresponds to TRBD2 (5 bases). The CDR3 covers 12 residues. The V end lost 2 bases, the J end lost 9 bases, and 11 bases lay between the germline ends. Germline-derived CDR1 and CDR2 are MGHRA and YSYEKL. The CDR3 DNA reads TGCGCCAGCAGCCAACCATTAGGAGGGCAGTACTTC. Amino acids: CASSQPLGGQYF.

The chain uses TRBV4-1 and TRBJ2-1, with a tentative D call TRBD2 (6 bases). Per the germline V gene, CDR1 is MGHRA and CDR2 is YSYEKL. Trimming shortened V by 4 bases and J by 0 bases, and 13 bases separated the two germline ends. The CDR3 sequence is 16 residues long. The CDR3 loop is CASSPNDGGSYNEQFF. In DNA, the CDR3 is TGCGCCAGCAGCCCTAACGACGGGGGCTCCTACAATGAGCAGTTCTTC.

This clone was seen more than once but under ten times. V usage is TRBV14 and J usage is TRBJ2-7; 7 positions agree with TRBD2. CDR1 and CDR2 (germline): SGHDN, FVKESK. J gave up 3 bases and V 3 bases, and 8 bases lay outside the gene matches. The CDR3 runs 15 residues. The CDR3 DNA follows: TGTGCCAGCAGCCAGCTTTCCCCGGGGGGCTACGAGCAGTACTTC. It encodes CASSQLSPGGYEQYF. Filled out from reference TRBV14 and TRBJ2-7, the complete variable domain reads EAGVTQFPSHSVIEKGQTVTLRCDPISGHDNLYWYRRVMGKEIKFLLHFVKESKQDESGMPNNRFLAERTGGTYSTLKVQPAELEDSGVYFCASSQLSPGGYEQYFGPGTRLTVT.

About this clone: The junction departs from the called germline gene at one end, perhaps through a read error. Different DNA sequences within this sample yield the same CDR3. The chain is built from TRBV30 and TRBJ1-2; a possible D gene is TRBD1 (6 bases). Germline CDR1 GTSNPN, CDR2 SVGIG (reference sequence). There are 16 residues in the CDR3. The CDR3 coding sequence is TGCGCCTGGAGTGTCGGACAGCCGACAATTCACTATGGCTACACCTTC. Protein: CAWSVGQPTIHYGYTF. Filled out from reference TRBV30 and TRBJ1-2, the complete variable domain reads SQTIHQWPATLVQPVGSPLSLECTVEGTSNPNLYWYRQAAGRGLQLLFYSVGIGQISSEVPQNLSASRPQDRQFILSSKKLLLSDSGFYLCAWSVGQPTIHYGYTFGSGTRLTVV.

In nucleotides, the CDR3 is TGCGCCAGCAGTGAGTCTAAACTCACAGATACGCAGTATTTT. Protein product: CASSESKLTDTQYF. The chain joins TRBV10-1 to TRBJ2-3, with D uncertain. V lost 0 bases and J lost 2, with 6 bases in between. The CDR3 runs to 14 residues. Germline V gene sequence: CDR1 WNHNN, CDR2 SYGVQD (reference sequence).

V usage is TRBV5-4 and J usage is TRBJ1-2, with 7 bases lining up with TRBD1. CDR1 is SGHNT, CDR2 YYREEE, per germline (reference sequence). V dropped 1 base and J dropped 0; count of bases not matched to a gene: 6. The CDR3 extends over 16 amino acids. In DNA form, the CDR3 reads TGTGCCAGCAGCTTGAGTTGGACAGGAGCTAACTATGGCTACACCTTC. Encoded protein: CASSLSWTGANYGYTF.

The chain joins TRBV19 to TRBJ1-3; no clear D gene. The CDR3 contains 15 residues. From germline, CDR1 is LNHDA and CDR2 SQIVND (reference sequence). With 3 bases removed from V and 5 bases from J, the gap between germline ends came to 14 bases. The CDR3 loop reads CASSMAPGWRNTIYF. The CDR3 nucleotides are TGTGCCAGTAGTATGGCCCCGGGTTGGAGAAACACCATATATTTT.

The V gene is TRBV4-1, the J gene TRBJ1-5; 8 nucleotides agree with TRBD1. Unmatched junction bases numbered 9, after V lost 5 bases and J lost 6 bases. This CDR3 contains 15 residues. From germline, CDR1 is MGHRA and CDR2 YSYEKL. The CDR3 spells CASSARQGYLQPQHF. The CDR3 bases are TGCGCCAGCAGCGCGAGACAGGGGTATCTTCAGCCCCAGCATTTT.

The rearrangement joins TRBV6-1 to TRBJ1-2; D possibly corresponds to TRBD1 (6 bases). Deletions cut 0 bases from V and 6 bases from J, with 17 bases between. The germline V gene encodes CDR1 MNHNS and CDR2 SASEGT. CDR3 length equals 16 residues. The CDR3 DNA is TGTGCCAGCAGTGAAGCGTACGGGGGGGGCAGCGATGGCTACACCTTC. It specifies CASSEAYGGGSDGYTF.

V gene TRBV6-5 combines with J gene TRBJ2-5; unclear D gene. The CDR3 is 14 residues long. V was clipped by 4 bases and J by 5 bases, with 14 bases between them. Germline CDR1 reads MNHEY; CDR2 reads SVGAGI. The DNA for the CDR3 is TGTGCCAGCAGTTCGTTCTGGTCCGGGGAGACCCAGTACTTC. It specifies CASSSFWSGETQYF.